The rows below give T cell receptor beta chains drawn from one sample of a study of technical replicates of blood from several donors. Sequencing used immunoSEQ multiplex PCR; TCRdb keeps in-frame clones, though not all of them. This sample has under 85,000 clones, with approximately 96% found just once. Sequenced: T cells isolated from PBMCs. The receptor set was obtained from a human donor in good health. Both conserved end residues are part of each CDR3. A D gene is named only where the DNA matches it firmly. Not all rows give a size; the values are once, few, many and, for expanded clones, a class.

>TRBV13|-|-|TRBJ1-1
CASSLETGRNEAFF
TGTGCCAGCAGCTTAGAAACAGGACGGAATGAAGCTTTCTTT
>TRBV6-1|-|TRBD2|TRBJ2-3
CASSELTASGSTQYF
TGTGCCAGCAGTGAATTAACGGCTAGCGGGAGTACGCAGTATTTT
>TRBV10-2|-|TRBD2|TRBJ2-1
CASSELAGGYNEQFF
TGCGCCAGCAGTGAATTAGCGGGGGGGTACAATGAGCAGTTCTTC
>TRBV2|-|-|TRBJ2-7
CASSEGQGGSYEQYF
TGTGCCAGCAGTGAGGGTCAGGGGGGTTCCTACGAGCAGTACTTC
>TRBV28|-|-|TRBJ2-5
CASRQQGWETQYF
TGTGCCAGCAGACAACAGGGATGGGAGACCCAGTACTTC
>TRBV30|once|-|TRBJ2-5
CACSPDSQETQYF
TGTGCCTGTTCCCCGGACTCGCAAGAGACCCAGTACTTC
>TRBV30|-|TRBD1|TRBJ1-4
CAWTPLGTGEEKLFF
TGTGCCTGGACACCCCTCGGGACAGGGGAAGAAAAACTGTTTTTT
>TRBV28|-|-|TRBJ1-5
CASSGHLDQPQHF
TGTGCCAGCAGTGGACACTTAGATCAGCCCCAGCATTTT
>TRBV6-5|-|-|TRBJ1-5
CASSYSGGLSPQHF
TGTGCCAGCAGTTACTCGGGGGGTCTTTCGCCCCAGCATTTT
>TRBV10-3|-|-|TRBJ2-7
CAISDTPSYEQYF
TGTGCCATCAGTGACACGCCTAGCTACGAGCAGTACTTC
>TRBV18|-|TRBD1|TRBJ2-2
CASSPLAGQGYTGELFF
TGTGCCAGCTCACCACTCGCGGGACAGGGGTACACCGGGGAGCTGTTTTTT
>TRBV5-4|-|TRBD1|TRBJ2-6
CASSGQGTGANVLTF
TGTGCCAGCAGCGGACAGGGTACCGGGGCCAACGTCCTGACTTTC
>TRBV4-1|-|-|TRBJ2-7
CASSQDREQYF
TGCGCCAGCAGCCAAGATCGCGAGCAGTACTTC
>TRBV2|-|TRBD1|TRBJ2-7
CASRATGGYEQYF
TGTGCCAGCAGAGCGACAGGGGGCTACGAGCAGTACTTC
>TRBV7-9|-|TRBD1|TRBJ1-5
CASSLGGTGGGSNQPQHF
TGTGCCAGCAGCTTAGGTGGGACAGGGGGCGGGAGCAATCAGCCCCAGCATTTT
>TRBV5-1|-|-|TRBJ1-5
CASSLVRGVVGNQPQHF
TGCGCCAGCAGCTTGGTTCGGGGGGTAGTTGGCAATCAGCCCCAGCATTTT
>TRBV5-1|-|TRBD1|TRBJ2-4
CASSPGQGSIAKNIQYF
TGCGCCAGCAGCCCTGGACAGGGCTCGATAGCCAAAAACATTCAGTACTTC